The rows below give T cell receptor beta chains drawn from one sample of a study of regulatory T cells in long-lasting Graves disease. MiXCR was run by TCRdb on the multiplex PCR reads, yielding one entry per CDR3 protein. Altogether some 600,000 distinct CDR3 sequences are present, 15% to 20% being singletons, with the ten largest covering around 13%. These data also formed part of another study, on T cells in Graves' hyperthyroidism and ophthalmopathy.

Sequenced here: peripheral blood mononuclear cells (PBMCs), sampled at new diagnosis, from a patient treated with antithyroid drugs. These receptors were obtained from a man younger than 35 with Graves disease. Each CDR3 is given with its conserved first and last residue. A D gene is named only where the DNA matches it firmly. Clone size, where shown, is once, few, many, or a class for clones that have expanded.

cdr3_length,v_call,clone_size,d_call,j_call,cdr3_aa,cdr3_nt
14,TRBV27,many,.,TRBJ2-1,CASSLSRGYNEQFF,TGTGCCAGCAGTTTAAGTAGGGGATACAATGAGCAGTTCTTC
15,TRBV12-3/TRBV12-4,.,.,TRBJ1-4,CASTRLGLNNEKLFF,TGTGCCAGCACCCGACTGGGGCTGAATAATGAAAAACTGTTTTTT
15,TRBV11-2,.,.,TRBJ1-3,CASSLDRVSGNTIYF,TGTGCCAGCAGCTTAGACAGAGTATCTGGAAACACCATATATTTT
11,TRBV28,many,.,TRBJ2-7,CASSLIYEQYF,TGTGCCAGCAGTTTGATCTACGAGCAGTACTTC
16,TRBV9,.,.,TRBJ1-2,CASSTRLAGSGYGYAF,TGTGCCAGCAGCACGCGACTGGCGGGGTCCGGCTATGGCTACGCCTTC
15,TRBV5-8,few,.,TRBJ2-1,CASSRGDTRRNEQFF,TGTGCCAGCAGTCGGGGGGACACCCGAAGGAATGAGCAGTTCTTC
14,TRBV6-1,.,.,TRBJ2-2,CASSEYRQSGELFF,TGTGCCAGCAGTGAATATAGACAATCCGGGGAGCTGTTTTTT
15,TRBV12-3/TRBV12-4,many,.,TRBJ2-7,CASSQVVGRKNEQYF,TGTGCCAGCAGTCAAGTAGTAGGTCGAAAAAACGAGCAGTACTTC
14,TRBV13,few,.,TRBJ1-3,CASSIRATGNTIYF,TGTGCCAGCAGCATCAGGGCAACTGGAAACACCATATATTTT
12,TRBV7-9,.,.,TRBJ2-3,CANSSLRDTQYF,TGTGCCAACAGCTCCCTTAGGGATACGCAGTATTTT
17,TRBV6-2/TRBV6-3,.,TRBD2,TRBJ2-1,CASRPGTSGRAYNEQFF,TGTGCCAGCAGACCCGGGACTAGCGGGAGGGCATACAATGAGCAGTTCTTC
15,TRBV29-1,.,.,TRBJ2-3,CSVVPYEGPTDTQYF,TGCAGCGTCGTCCCCTATGAAGGGCCCACAGATACGCAGTATTTT
15,TRBV6-1,.,.,TRBJ2-1,CASKTAGSSYNEQFF,TGTGCCAGCAAAACGGCGGGGAGCTCCTACAATGAGCAGTTCTTC
14,TRBV15,.,.,TRBJ2-3,CATSRDPGTDTQYF,TGTGCCACCAGCAGAGATCCCGGCACAGATACGCAGTATTTT
15,TRBV20-1,once,.,TRBJ2-7,CSARDFRGSSYGQYF,TGCAGTGCTAGAGATTTTAGAGGCTCCTCCTACGGGCAGTACTTC
13,TRBV27,many,.,TRBJ2-5,CASSPPGLETQYF,TGTGCCAGCAGTCCCCCCGGACTGGAGACCCAGTACTTC
13,TRBV7-9,many,.,TRBJ2-7,CASSLSGAREQYF,TGTGCCAGCAGCTTAAGTGGGGCTCGGGAGCAGTACTTC
14,TRBV9,.,.,TRBJ1-1,CASSGGGWDTEAFF,TGTGCCAGCAGCGGCGGGGGTTGGGACACCGAAGCTTTCTTT
14,TRBV2,many,.,TRBJ2-7,CATQSGPSSYEQYF,TGTGCCACCCAGAGCGGGCCGAGCTCCTACGAGCAGTACTTC
15,TRBV27,.,.,TRBJ1-5,CASSLRGGGTPFEHF,TGTGCCAGCAGTTTACGTGGGGGGGGGACTCCCTTCGAGCATTTT
15,TRBV25-1,few,TRBD1,TRBJ2-1,CASGGTGGSYNEQFF,TGTGCCAGCGGCGGGACAGGGGGCTCCTACAATGAGCAGTTCTTC
16,TRBV7-9,many,.,TRBJ2-5,CASSLRPGAEQETQYF,TGTGCCAGCAGCTTAAGGCCGGGGGCCGAACAAGAGACCCAGTACTTC
15,TRBV19,.,.,TRBJ1-2,CASSIGAVTNYGYTF,TGTGCCAGTAGTATAGGGGCTGTAACTAACTATGGCTACACCTTC
16,TRBV20-1,many,TRBD1,TRBJ1-2,CSASRQGDVRGYGYTF,TGCAGTGCTAGCAGACAGGGGGATGTGCGAGGCTATGGCTACACCTTC
15,TRBV7-9,few,TRBD2,TRBJ2-1,CASSWTSGRNNEQFF,TGTGCCAGCAGCTGGACTAGCGGGAGGAACAATGAGCAGTTCTTC
13,TRBV20-1,many,TRBD2,TRBJ2-1,CSGEGRSYNEQFF,TGCAGTGGGGAGGGACGATCCTACAATGAGCAGTTCTTC
16,TRBV20-1,.,.,TRBJ2-1,CSARPTSASSYNEQFF,TGCAGTGCTAGACCTACATCCGCGAGCTCCTACAATGAGCAGTTCTTC
12,TRBV20-1,.,.,TRBJ1-2,CSARSTDYGYTF,TGCAGTGCTAGGTCGACAGACTATGGCTACACCTTC
16,TRBV3-1,many,TRBD1,TRBJ2-1,CASSHSRQGRYNEQFF,TGTGCCAGCAGCCACTCAAGACAGGGTCGGTACAATGAGCAGTTCTTC
15,TRBV20-1,many,.,TRBJ2-2,CSARNKGTNTGELFF,TGCAGTGCTAGGAATAAGGGCACGAACACCGGGGAGCTGTTTTTT
13,TRBV6-1,many,.,TRBJ1-6,CASSRDTASPLHF,TGTGCCAGCAGTCGAGACACAGCCTCACCCCTCCACTTT
11,TRBV27,.,.,TRBJ2-7,CASNPTYEQYF,TGTGCCAGCAACCCAACCTACGAGCAGTACTTC
16,TRBV4-1,many,TRBD2,TRBJ2-3,CASSRGSGRAGSTQYF,TGCGCCAGCAGCCGTGGAAGCGGGAGGGCGGGGAGTACGCAGTATTTT
15,TRBV7-9,few,.,TRBJ2-2,CASSLDTRNTGELFF,TGTGCCAGCAGCTTAGATACCCGGAACACCGGGGAGCTGTTTTTT